This T cell receptor beta chain was documented in a study of blood T cell repertoires in COVID-19. Study in general: Samples taken during acute and convalescent COVID-19 were collected in the United States, Italy and Spain.

The study drew participants aged about 18 to 89 years from some 24 US areas. Participants were placed into cohorts based on the clinical history they reported. Method: immunoSEQ multiplex PCR; TCRdb's copy keeps in-frame clones and lacks some. In the table there are fewer than 250,000 clones, around 76% of which are singletons. The V and J ends lost 0 bases and 6 bases respectively, with 10 bases between them. This CDR3 region has 14 residues. Looked up from germline, CDR1 is SGHDT and CDR2 is YYEEEE. The clonotype was recovered from a woman between 50 and 59 years old with acute COVID-19. The rearrangement uses TRBV5-6 and TRBJ2-1; D uncertain. Material for sequencing was PBMCs or T cells enriched from blood (not recorded which). DNA of the CDR3: TGTGCCAGCAGCTTGGTAGGAAGCGCCAATGAGCAGTTCTTC. Amino acids: CASSLVGSANEQFF.